Below, 21 T cell receptor beta chains from the same sample are listed, as sequenced in a study of cytomegalovirus exposure and HLA in healthy donors. PCR involved 60 Vbeta and 13 Jbeta primers. Produced via immunoSEQ multiplex PCR; TCRdb's table is partial and in-frame only. The data contain some 120,000 clones, about 80% of them singletons. What was sequenced was PBMCs. These receptor sequences come from a man aged 18-30 years in good health and CMV-seronegative.

This clone was counted once. This rearrangement joins TRBV19 to TRBJ2-7, with TRBD1 identical over 12 bases. Germline lookup yields CDR1 LNHDA and CDR2 SQIVND (reference sequence). The CDR3 is 15 amino acids. V lost 3 bases to trimming and J lost 4 bases; unmatched junction nucleotides: 4. The CDR3 DNA follows: TGTGCCAGTAGTATGGGGACAGGGGGCACTTACGAGCAGTACTTC. Its protein product is CASSMGTGGTYEQYF. The whole variable domain, filled in from reference TRBV19 and TRBJ2-7, reads DGGITQSPKYLFRKEGQNVTLSCEQNLNHDAMYWYRQDPGQGLRLIYYSQIVNDFQKGDIAEGYSVSREKKESFPLTVTSAQKNPTAFYLCASSMGTGGTYEQYFGPGTRLTVT.

This chain uses TRBV19 with TRBJ1-2; maybe TRBD1 (5 bases). There are 14 residues in the CDR3. The V and J ends lost 2 bases and 4 bases respectively, with 11 bases between them. Germline V gene data show CDR1 as LNHDA and CDR2 as SQIVND (reference sequence). The CDR3 sequence: CASSIRQQPYGYTF. The CDR3 DNA is TGTGCCAGTAGTATAAGACAGCAACCCTATGGCTACACCTTC.

The V call is TRBV29-1, the J call TRBJ2-5, with TRBD1 matching 7 bases. TRBJ2-7 matches the DNA end more closely, so the J call is doubtful. Germline values: CDR1 SQVTM, CDR2 ANQGSEA. This CDR3 is 13 amino acids long. The chain's CDR3 is CSVPGQSSYEQYF. Here the CDR3 DNA reads TGCAGCGTTCCGGGACAGAGCTCCTACGAGCAGTACTTC.

CDR3: CASSTGSGSSYNEQFF. The CDR3 region has the DNA TGCGCCAGCAGCACGGGCAGCGGGAGCTCCTACAATGAGCAGTTCTTC. J is TRBJ2-1 and V is TRBV5-1; TRBD2 aligns across 8 bases. The CDR3 sequence is 16 residues long. In germline, CDR1 is SGHRS, CDR2 YFSETQ. The V and J ends lost 4 bases and 0 bases, in that order; junction bases with no gene match: 6.

The rearrangement uses TRBV7-2 and TRBJ2-4; 8 nucleotides align to TRBD2. The trim removed 5 bases at V and 12 bases at J, leaving 6 bases unmatched. The V gene's germline CDR1 is SGHTA and CDR2 FQGNSA. The CDR3 loop spans 12 amino acids. For the CDR3, the DNA is TGTGCCAGCAGCCCCGCCCGGGGGGGTCAGTACTTC. Translation: CASSPARGGQYF. The variable domain in full, with the rest retrieved from reference TRBV7-2 and TRBJ2-4, is GAGVSQSPSNKVTEKGKDVELRCDPISGHTALYWYRQSLGQGLEFLIYFQGNSAPDKSGLPSDRFSAERTGGSVSTLTIQRTQQEDSAVYLCASSPARGGQYFGAGTRLSVL.

V usage is TRBV7-8 and J usage is TRBJ2-7, with 10 bases that match TRBD2. There are 14 residues in the CDR3. CDR1 and CDR2 (germline): SGHVS, FQNEAQ. Trimming took 0 bases from V and 5 from J; bases not matched to a gene: 1. The CDR3 region has the DNA TGTGCCAGCAGCTTAGCCCTAGCGGGAGACGAGCAGTACGTC. This sequence encodes CASSLALAGDEQYV.

This chain uses TRBV5-1 with TRBJ2-7; D might be TRBD2 (5 bases). Trimming took off 4 bases at V and 0 bases at J, with 8 bases between the two ends. The germline V gene encodes CDR1 SGHRS and CDR2 YFSETQ. The CDR3 is made up of 13 amino acids. CDR3 sequence reads: CASSRDGSYEQYF. In DNA form, the CDR3 reads TGCGCCAGCAGCCGGGATGGCTCCTACGAGCAGTACTTC.

This clone has just one count. The chain uses TRBV9 and TRBJ2-1, with 8 positions matching TRBD2. CDR1 SGDLS and CDR2 YYNGEE come from the germline V gene. This CDR3 has 16 amino acids. V gave up 0 bases and J gave up 6 bases; unmatched junction bases: 8. The CDR3 region has the DNA TGTGCCAGCAGCGTAGCTGGGTCTAGCGGGCTCAATGAGCAGTTCTTC. It codes for CASSVAGSSGLNEQFF.

V is TRBV9 and J is TRBJ2-5, with D possibly being TRBD1 (5 bases). CDR3 size: 14 residues. CDR1 and CDR2 (germline): SGDLS, YYNGEE. V dropped 0 bases and J dropped 5 bases, with 11 bases sitting between them. The CDR3 spells CASSVATGVETQYF. The CDR3 nucleotides read TGTGCCAGCAGCGTAGCTACAGGTGTGGAGACCCAGTACTTC.

The chain combines TRBV7-2 with TRBJ1-1; D might be TRBD1 (5 bases). Looked up from germline, CDR1 is SGHTA and CDR2 is FQGNSA. V lost 5 bases and J 1 base, leaving 8 bases between the germline ends. There are 13 residues in the CDR3. CDR3 in DNA: TGTGCCAGCAGCGAAGACAGGAACACTGAAGCTTTCTTT. Its protein is CASSEDRNTEAFF.

Comments on this clone: One junction end does not reproduce the germline sequence, and a read error may be involved. CDR3 amino acids: CASSPRGLNEQFF. The CDR3 coding sequence is TGTGCTAGCAGCCCCAGGGGGCTCAATGAGCAGTTCTTC. The genes are TRBV7-7 and TRBJ2-1, with 8 bases matching TRBD1. The CDR3 loop spans 13 amino acids. CDR1 is SSHAT, CDR2 FNYEAQ, per germline (reference sequence). Full variable domain (outside the CDR3, taken from reference TRBV7-7 and TRBJ2-1): GAGVSQSPRYKVTKRGQDVTLRCDPISSHATLYWYQQALGQGPEFLTYFNYEAQPDKSGLPSDRFSAERPEGSISTLTIQRTEQRDSAMYRCASSPRGLNEQFFGPGTRLTVL.

The V call is TRBV19, the J call TRBJ2-3; perhaps TRBD2 as D (6 bases). V was clipped by 0 bases and J by 5 bases, with 12 bases between them. Looked up from germline, CDR1 is LNHDA and CDR2 is SQIVND (reference sequence). This CDR3 is 15 amino acids long. The CDR3, as DNA: TGTGCCAGTAGTATAGACGGGGAGGAGGAAGATACGCAGTATTTT. Encoded protein: CASSIDGEEEDTQYF.

The chain uses TRBV7-9 and TRBJ2-1; D possibly corresponds to TRBD2 (5 bases). Trimming cost V 5 bases and J 4 bases, with 9 bases left between them. The germline CDR1 and CDR2 sequences are SEHNR and FQNEAQ (reference sequence). The CDR3 length is 13 residues. The CDR3, as DNA: TGTGCCAGCAGCCCGCTAGCTTACAATGAGCAGTTCTTC. Encoded protein: CASSPLAYNEQFF.

The chain links TRBV4-1 to TRBJ1-5, with no clear D. V was pared by 2 bases and J by 2 bases, with 4 bases between. The CDR3 totals 13 residues. In germline, CDR1 is MGHRA, CDR2 YSYEKL. The CDR3 sequence is CASSQQGNQPQHF. Here the CDR3 DNA reads TGCGCCAGCAGCCAACAGGGCAATCAGCCCCAGCATTTT.

This rearrangement joins TRBV10-3 to TRBJ2-3, with D perhaps matching TRBD2 (6 bases). The length of the CDR3 is 17 residues. In germline, CDR1 is ENHRY, CDR2 SYGVKD. The ends were cut back, 2 bases at V and 2 bases at J, with 17 bases in the middle. The CDR3 here is CAISEVGGNSYTDTQYF. DNA of the CDR3: TGTGCCATCAGTGAGGTAGGCGGGAACTCCTACACAGATACGCAGTATTTT.

The V and J genes are TRBV2 and TRBJ2-3, with D maybe TRBD1 (5 bases). Germline-derived CDR1 and CDR2 are SNHLY and FYNNEI. Trimming took off 3 bases at V and 3 bases at J, with 10 bases between the two ends. This CDR3 has 14 amino acids. The CDR3 nucleotides read TGTGCCAGCAGTGACCCCCGACAGACAGATACGCAGTATTTT. Translating gives CASSDPRQTDTQYF.

Only a few counts were recorded for this clone. J is TRBJ2-1 and V is TRBV10-3; TRBD2 matches at 7 bases. The junction had 15 bases not matched to a gene; V was cut back by 7 bases and J by 9 bases. The CDR3 consists of 15 residues. The germline CDR1 and CDR2 sequences are ENHRY and SYGVKD. In nucleotides, the CDR3 is TGTGCCATCATGACTAGCCAGGGAGCGCAAAGTGAGCAGTTCTTC. It yields the protein CAIMTSQGAQSEQFF.

The chain uses TRBV7-9 and TRBJ2-7, with no clear D. This CDR3 is 13 amino acids long. Germline CDR1 SEHNR, CDR2 FQNEAQ (reference sequence). Trimming left V 3 bases short and J 3 bases short, with 9 bases between. CDR3 residues: CASSFKQFYEQYF. In DNA, the CDR3 is TGTGCCAGCAGCTTCAAACAGTTCTACGAGCAGTACTTC.

This clone has just one count. The V call is TRBV9, the J call TRBJ1-2; D ambiguous. Germline V CDR1 and CDR2: SGDLS, YYNGEE. The V end was cut by 0 bases, the J end by 4 bases, with 10 bases between. The CDR3 sequence is 14 residues long. DNA for the CDR3: TGTGCCAGCAGCGTAGGTTCGTCGTCCTATGGCTACACCTTC. Protein product: CASSVGSSSYGYTF.

V and J are TRBV18 and TRBJ1-1, with a weak D call TRBD1 (6 bases). The V end lost 1 base, the J end lost 3 bases, and 12 bases lay between the germline ends. The CDR3 covers 15 residues. Germline CDR1 reads KGHSH; CDR2 reads LQKENI. In DNA, the CDR3 is TGTGCCAGCTCACCACGGTCAGGGGTTGACACTGAAGCTTTCTTT. Translation gives CASSPRSGVDTEAFF.

This chain uses TRBV4-1 with TRBJ2-3; 7 bases agree with TRBD2. The germline V gene has CDR1 MGHRA and CDR2 YSYEKL. This CDR3 has 16 amino acids. J gave up 4 bases and V 3 bases, and 10 bases lay outside the gene matches. The CDR3 coding sequence is TGCGCCAGCAGCCATCCCGGACTAGTTGGGTCAGATACGCAGTATTTT. It codes for CASSHPGLVGSDTQYF.